Listed here are 12 T cell receptor beta chains from one sample, sequenced in a study of blood T cell repertoires in COVID-19. Data came from immunoSEQ multiplex PCR; TCRdb stores just in-frame clones and leaves some out. Of some 90,000 clones in the sample, 86% were seen once. The sequenced sample consisted of peripheral blood. These receptors were obtained from a man older than 75 with active or convalescent COVID-19.

A few counts support this clone. The gene calls are TRBV7-2 and TRBJ1-1; no clear D. The CDR3 contains 15 residues. Trimming left V 4 bases short and J 4 bases short, with 16 bases between. Germline V gene sequence: CDR1 SGHTA, CDR2 FQGNSA. In DNA form, the CDR3 reads TGTGCCAGCAGCTCACAACCTCCGGGAGCCACTGAAGCTTTCTTT. Translated: CASSSQPPGATEAFF. The full variable domain, with the rest looked up from reference TRBV7-2 and TRBJ1-1, is GAGVSQSPSNKVTEKGKDVELRCDPISGHTALYWYRQSLGQGLEFLIYFQGNSAPDKSGLPSDRFSAERTGGSVSTLTIQRTQQEDSAVYLCASSSQPPGATEAFFGQGTRLTVV.

This chain links TRBV5-1 with TRBJ2-7; D is perhaps TRBD1 (5 bases). CDR3 length: 15 residues. The V end lost 0 bases, the J end lost 2 bases, and 12 bases lay between the germline ends. Germline-derived CDR1 and CDR2 are SGHRS and YFSETQ. The DNA of the CDR3 is TGCGCCAGCAGCTTGGGGACACACCCCACCTACGAGCAGTACTTC. Protein sequence: CASSLGTHPTYEQYF.

V is TRBV28 and J is TRBJ1-4, with TRBD1 matching 8 bases. V was clipped by 9 bases and J by 1 base; unmatched bases: 4. Germline V gene sequence: CDR1 MDHEN, CDR2 SYDVKM. The CDR3 length is 14 residues. CDR3: CASYTGGTNEKLFF. CDR3 nucleotides: TGTGCCAGTTATACAGGGGGAACTAATGAAAAACTGTTTTTT.

This chain connects TRBV5-1 to TRBJ2-7; D is ambiguous. Trimming left V 2 bases short and J 0 bases short, with 6 bases between. Germline V gene data show CDR1 as SGHRS and CDR2 as YFSETQ. The CDR3 covers 13 residues. CDR3 region: CASSFTVSYEQYF. DNA for the CDR3: TGCGCCAGCAGCTTTACAGTCTCCTACGAGCAGTACTTC.

The chain combines TRBV7-9 with TRBJ2-7; 9 bases fit TRBD1. The V gene end was trimmed by 1 base and the J gene end by 3 bases; junction bases not matched to a gene: 4. CDR3 length equals 15 residues. Germline CDR1 is SEHNR and CDR2 is FQNEAQ (reference sequence). The CDR3 loop is CASSLGDRVLYEQYF. CDR3 sequence (DNA): TGTGCCAGCAGCTTAGGGGACAGGGTCCTCTACGAGCAGTACTTC.

This chain connects TRBV27 to TRBJ1-1; D not certain. The CDR3 is made up of 14 amino acids. Trimming removed 3 bases at V and 0 bases at J, with 8 bases between. CDR1 MNHEY and CDR2 SMNVEV come from the germline V gene (reference sequence). This chain's CDR3 is CASSLSGVNTEAFF. The CDR3 nucleotides are TGTGCCAGCAGTTTGTCCGGGGTGAACACTGAAGCTTTCTTT.

CDR3 DNA sequence: TGTGCCAGCAGGCCAGGGGGCTCTGAGACCCAGTACTTC. This encodes CASRPGGSETQYF. V and J are TRBV6-6 and TRBJ2-5; TRBD1 agrees at 8 bases. The CDR3 has 13 amino acids. CDR1 is MNHNY and CDR2 is SVGAGI in the germline V gene (reference sequence). V shed 6 bases and J 5 bases; nucleotides not matched to a gene: 5.

This clone was found once. The rearrangement links TRBV5-1 to TRBJ2-6, with a possible D match to TRBD1 (6 bases). Deletions cut 3 bases from V and 2 bases from J, with 12 bases between. The germline V gene encodes CDR1 SGHRS and CDR2 YFSETQ. The CDR3 runs to 16 residues. The CDR3 sequence: CASSSQGSAGANVLTF. In DNA form, the CDR3 reads TGCGCCAGCAGCTCACAGGGTAGTGCTGGGGCCAACGTCCTGACTTTC.

The chain recombines TRBV2 with TRBJ2-2, with D possibly matching TRBD2 (6 bases). The CDR3 length is 14 residues. Germline lookup yields CDR1 SNHLY and CDR2 FYNNEI. Trimming took off 6 bases at V and 1 base at J, with 9 bases between the two ends. CDR3 nucleotides: TGTGCCAGCAGACTAGCCGGGAACACCGGGGAGCTGTTTTTT. Protein sequence: CASRLAGNTGELFF.

V and J are TRBV7-9 and TRBJ1-2; the D is unclear. The CDR3 extends over 13 amino acids. In germline, CDR1 is SEHNR, CDR2 FQNEAQ (reference sequence). V shed 0 bases and J shed 8 bases, with 10 bases lying between them. In nucleotides, the CDR3 is TGTGCCAGCAGCTTAGCGCCCGGTCGAGGCTACACCTTC. It translates to CASSLAPGRGYTF.

The rearrangement joins TRBV7-8 to TRBJ1-2, with 10 nucleotides matching TRBD1. The CDR3 spans 14 residues. Germline CDR1 and CDR2: SGHVS and FQNEAQ. J gave up 8 bases and V 1 base, and 4 bases lay outside the gene matches. In nucleotides, the CDR3 is TGTGCCAGCAGCTTAGACCGGGACAGGGGCGGCTACACCTTC. Translating it yields CASSLDRDRGGYTF.

This clone was counted a few times. The chain recombines TRBV6-2 or TRBV6-3 with TRBJ2-5; 7 positions match TRBD1. Per germline, CDR1 MNHEY and CDR2 SVGEGT. J lost 13 bases, V lost 0 bases, and 8 bases had no gene match. The CDR3 loop spans 13 amino acids. The CDR3: CASSYSEPGQTYF. CDR3 DNA: TGTGCCAGCAGTTACTCGGAACCGGGACAGACGTACTTC.